This TCR beta chain stems from a study of T cell repertoires in cytomegalovirus infection. Overall study context: CMV infection and matching HLA type were both indicated by public TCR beta signatures.

TCRdb used MiXCR to reprocess the reads, holding one entry per CDR3 protein. Here the sample spans about 400,000 distinct CDR3 sequences, 15% to 20% being singletons. Deletions cut 5 bases from V and 11 bases from J, with 16 bases between. Germline V gives CDR1 SGHAT, CDR2 FQNNGV. The CDR3 extends over 13 amino acids. The study's findings and limits: The ex vivo response was dominated by HLA-C-restricted CMV-specific TCR beta clonotypes. Of the TCR beta families, the public ones yielded a cumulative frequency that identified carriers of CMV plus the relevant HLA.

This clonotype was observed at least ten times. Its cognate antigen is unknown. The sequence derives from a human donor in good health (CMV status not recorded). Some clones in this sample may be carry-over from other donors' samples. The sequenced sample was PBMCs. The gene calls are TRBV11-2 and TRBJ2-1; D gene ambiguous. CDR3 residues: CASSLTPETQQFF. The CDR3 nucleotides are TGTGCCAGCAGCCTCACCCCGGAGACTCAGCAGTTCTTC.